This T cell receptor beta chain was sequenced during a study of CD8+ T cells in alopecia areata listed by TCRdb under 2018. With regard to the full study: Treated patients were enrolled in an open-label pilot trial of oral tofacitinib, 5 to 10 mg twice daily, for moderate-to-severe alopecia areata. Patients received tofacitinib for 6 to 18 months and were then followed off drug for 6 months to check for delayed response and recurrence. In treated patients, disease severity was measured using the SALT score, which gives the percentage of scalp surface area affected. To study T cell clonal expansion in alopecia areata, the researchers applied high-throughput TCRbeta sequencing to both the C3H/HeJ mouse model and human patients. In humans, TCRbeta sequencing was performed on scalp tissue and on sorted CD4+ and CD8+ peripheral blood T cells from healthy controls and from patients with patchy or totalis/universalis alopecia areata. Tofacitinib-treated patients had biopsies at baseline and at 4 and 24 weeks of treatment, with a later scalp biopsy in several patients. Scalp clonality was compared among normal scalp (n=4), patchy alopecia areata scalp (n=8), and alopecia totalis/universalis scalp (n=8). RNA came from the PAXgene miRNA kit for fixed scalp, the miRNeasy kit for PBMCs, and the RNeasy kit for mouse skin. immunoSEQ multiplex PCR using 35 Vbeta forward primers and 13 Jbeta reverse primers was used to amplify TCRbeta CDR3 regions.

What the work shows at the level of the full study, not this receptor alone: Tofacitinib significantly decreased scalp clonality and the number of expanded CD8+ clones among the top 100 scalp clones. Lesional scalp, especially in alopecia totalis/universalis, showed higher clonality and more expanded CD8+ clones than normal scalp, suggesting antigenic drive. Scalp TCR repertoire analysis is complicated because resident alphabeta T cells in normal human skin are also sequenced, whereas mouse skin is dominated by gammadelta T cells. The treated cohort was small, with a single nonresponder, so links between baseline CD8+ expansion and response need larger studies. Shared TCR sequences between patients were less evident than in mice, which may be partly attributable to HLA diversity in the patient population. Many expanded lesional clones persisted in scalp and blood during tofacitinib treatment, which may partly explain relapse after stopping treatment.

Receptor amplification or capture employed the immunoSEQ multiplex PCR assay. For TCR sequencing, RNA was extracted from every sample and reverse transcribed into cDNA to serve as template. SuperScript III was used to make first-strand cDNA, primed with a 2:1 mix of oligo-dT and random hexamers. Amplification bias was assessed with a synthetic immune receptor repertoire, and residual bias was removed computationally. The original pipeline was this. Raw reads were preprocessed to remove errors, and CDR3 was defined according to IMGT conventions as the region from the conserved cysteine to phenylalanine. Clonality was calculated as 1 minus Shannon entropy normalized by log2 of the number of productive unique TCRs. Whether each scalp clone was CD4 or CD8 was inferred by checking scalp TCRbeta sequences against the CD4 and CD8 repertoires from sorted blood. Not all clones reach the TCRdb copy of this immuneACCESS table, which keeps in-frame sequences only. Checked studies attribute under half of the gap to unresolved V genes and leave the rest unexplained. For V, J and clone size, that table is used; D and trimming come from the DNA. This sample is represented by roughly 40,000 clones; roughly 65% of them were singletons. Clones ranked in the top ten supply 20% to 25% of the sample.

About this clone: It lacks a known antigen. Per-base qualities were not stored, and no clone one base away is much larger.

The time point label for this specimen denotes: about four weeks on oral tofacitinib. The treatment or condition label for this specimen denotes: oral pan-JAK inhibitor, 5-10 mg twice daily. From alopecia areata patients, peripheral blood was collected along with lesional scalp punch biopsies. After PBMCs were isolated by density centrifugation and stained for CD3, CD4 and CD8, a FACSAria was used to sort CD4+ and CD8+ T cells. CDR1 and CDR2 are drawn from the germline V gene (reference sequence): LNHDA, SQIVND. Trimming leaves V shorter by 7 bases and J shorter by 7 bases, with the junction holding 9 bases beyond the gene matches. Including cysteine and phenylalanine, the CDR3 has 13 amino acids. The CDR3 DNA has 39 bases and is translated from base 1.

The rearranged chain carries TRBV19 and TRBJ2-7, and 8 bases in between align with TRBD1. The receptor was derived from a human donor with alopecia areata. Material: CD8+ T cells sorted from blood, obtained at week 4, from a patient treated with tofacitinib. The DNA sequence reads TGTGCCAGTACGAAACAGGGGGTGAGTGAGCAGTACTTC. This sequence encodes CASTKQGVSEQYF.